This TCR beta chain was captured in a study of T-cell memory formation after mild COVID-19. Study findings and constraints: The CD4+ clones that contracted clustered mainly within CM and EM, and the CD8+ clones concentrated in EMRA. There was no confirmation that second-wave clones peaking on day 37 were SARS-CoV-2 specific.

There are a few counts of this clonotype. The antigen remains undetermined. The CDR3 sequence is 13 residues long. Per the germline V gene, CDR1 is MNHEY and CDR2 is SVGAGI. Trimming took off 2 bases at V and 2 bases at J, with 6 bases between the two ends. In TCRdb, the 5' RACE reads were re-called with MiXCR into one record per CDR3 protein. The table has 98,000 or so distinct CDR3 sequences, roughly a sixth seen once; the top ten hold less than 6%. The receptor's source is a man between 18 and 35 years old who had mild COVID-19 (a few samples of this study predate the infection). Cell type and time point are not known. The gene calls are TRBV6-5 and TRBJ1-2; D possibly corresponds to TRBD1 (6 bases). The sequenced sample consisted of PBMCs or a T cell subset sorted from them (not recorded which). Here the CDR3 reads CASSYDRNYGYTF. The DNA of the CDR3 is TGTGCCAGCAGTTACGACAGGAACTATGGCTACACCTTC.